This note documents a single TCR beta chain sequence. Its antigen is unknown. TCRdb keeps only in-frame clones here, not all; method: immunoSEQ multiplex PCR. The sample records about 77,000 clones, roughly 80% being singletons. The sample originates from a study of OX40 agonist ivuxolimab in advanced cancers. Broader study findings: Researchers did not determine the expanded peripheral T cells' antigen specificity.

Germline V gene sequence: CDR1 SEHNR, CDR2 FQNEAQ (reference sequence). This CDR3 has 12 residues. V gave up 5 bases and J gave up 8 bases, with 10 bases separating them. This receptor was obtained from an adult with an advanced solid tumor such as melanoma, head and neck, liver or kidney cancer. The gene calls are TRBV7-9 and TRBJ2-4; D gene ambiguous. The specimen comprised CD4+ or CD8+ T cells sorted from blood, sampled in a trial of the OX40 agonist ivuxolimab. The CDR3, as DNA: TGTGCCAGCAGCCAAGATTTAGACATTCAGTACTTC. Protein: CASSQDLDIQYF.